The 15 T cell receptor beta chains listed next were all sequenced from one sample in a study of T cell changes during pregnancy in multiple sclerosis. TCRdb keeps only in-frame clones here, not all; method: immunoSEQ multiplex PCR. The table records some 110,000 clones, less than 95% of them present only once. The sample in question was peripheral blood, obtained before pregnancy. These receptors were obtained from a female donor with multiple sclerosis, enrolled in a pregnancy study.

J is TRBJ2-2 and V is TRBV5-1; weak D call: TRBD1 (5 bases). V shed 0 bases and J shed 0 bases, with 15 bases lying between them. Germline V gene lookup returns CDR1 SGHRS and CDR2 YFSETQ. This CDR3 comprises 18 residues. This CDR3 reads CASSLVPQGEANTGELFF. DNA of the CDR3: TGCGCCAGCAGCTTGGTCCCCCAGGGTGAAGCGAACACCGGGGAGCTGTTTTTT.

This chain connects TRBV27 to TRBJ2-1; D call uncertain. CDR1 MNHEY and CDR2 SMNVEV come from the germline V gene (reference sequence). The CDR3 runs 15 residues. V was clipped by 3 bases and J by 4 bases, with 13 bases between them. CDR3 residues: CASSFGVDSYNEQFF. In DNA, the CDR3 is TGTGCCAGCAGTTTCGGCGTTGACTCGTACAATGAGCAGTTCTTC.

This chain links TRBV9 with TRBJ2-7; D is possibly TRBD1 (6 bases). The CDR3 length is 17 residues. Germline V gene sequence: CDR1 SGDLS, CDR2 YYNGEE. Trimming took 0 bases from V and 2 from J, leaving 18 bases between them. Here the CDR3 reads CASSVGDTRTDTYEQYF. The CDR3 DNA follows: TGTGCCAGCAGCGTAGGCGATACACGGACAGATACCTACGAGCAGTACTTC.

The J gene is TRBJ2-5, the V gene TRBV28; D might be TRBD1 (5 bases). V lost 5 bases to trimming and J lost 5 bases, with 15 bases between them. The CDR3 runs to 14 residues. Per the germline V gene, CDR1 is MDHEN and CDR2 is SYDVKM. The CDR3, as DNA: TGTGCCAGCAGTCTGCTTGGGGCCACGGAGACCCAGTACTTC. Translation: CASSLLGATETQYF.

The chain joins TRBV6-1 to TRBJ1-5, with D perhaps TRBD1 (5 bases). The CDR3 is made up of 16 amino acids. Germline lookup yields CDR1 MNHNS and CDR2 SASEGT. V dropped 3 bases and J dropped 0 bases, with 12 bases sitting between them. The CDR3 DNA follows: TGTGCCAGCAGTGATGGGGCAGGGTTTAGCAATCAGCCCCAGCATTTT. This translates into CASSDGAGFSNQPQHF.

The chain links TRBV30 to TRBJ2-2, with D perhaps matching TRBD1 (6 bases). V was shortened by 4 bases and J by 4 bases, with 22 bases between the two germline ends. From germline, CDR1 is GTSNPN and CDR2 SVGIG (reference sequence). The CDR3 length is 17 residues. This CDR3 reads CAWTRLKTGMGTGELFF. CDR3 nucleotide sequence: TGTGCCTGGACCCGACTAAAAACAGGGATGGGCACCGGGGAGCTGTTTTTT.

This clone was seen just once. The chain combines TRBV29-1 with TRBJ1-4; 8 bases align to TRBD1. CDR3 length: 14 residues. J gave up 5 bases and V 4 bases, and 6 bases lay outside the gene matches. Looked up from germline, CDR1 is SQVTM and CDR2 is ANQGSEA. The CDR3 DNA reads TGCAGCGTTGTCACAGGGGGGGGGAATGAAAAACTGTTTTTT. This codes for CSVVTGGGNEKLFF.

This clone was seen more than once but under ten times. The chain employs TRBV5-1 and TRBJ1-2, with 7 bases that match TRBD1. Unmatched junction bases numbered 8, after V lost 2 bases and J lost 7 bases. The CDR3 covers 14 residues. Per germline, CDR1 SGHRS and CDR2 YFSETQ. For the CDR3, the DNA is TGCGCCAGCAGCTTAAAAGGACAGGCCCTTGGCTACACCTTC. Translating gives CASSLKGQALGYTF.

V is TRBV5-1 and J is TRBJ1-1; TRBD1 matches at 8 bases. The CDR3 is 13 residues long. Germline V CDR1 and CDR2: SGHRS, YFSETQ. The V gene end was trimmed by 2 bases and the J gene end by 4 bases; junction bases not matched to a gene: 1. Here the CDR3 reads CASSFTGGTEAFF. As DNA, the CDR3 is TGCGCCAGCAGCTTTACAGGGGGCACTGAAGCTTTCTTT.

This rearrangement joins TRBV9 to TRBJ2-3, with 12 bases that match TRBD2. Germline CDR1 reads SGDLS; CDR2 reads YYNGEE. The CDR3 is 15 residues long. Trimming cost V 3 bases and J 3 bases; bases outside gene matches: 2. The CDR3 sequence is CASSATSGSTDTQYF. As DNA, the CDR3 is TGTGCCAGCAGCGCGACTAGCGGGAGTACAGATACGCAGTATTTT.

This clone came up many times. This chain uses TRBV6-4 with TRBJ2-2; 10 bases match TRBD2. V trimming: 5 bases; J trimming: 0 bases; junction bases outside the gene matches: 0. The CDR3 covers 15 residues. The V gene's germline CDR1 is MRHNA and CDR2 SNTAGT. The DNA of the CDR3 is TGTGCCAGCAGTAGCGGGGGGGCGAACACCGGGGAGCTGTTTTTT. Its protein product is CASSSGGANTGELFF.

The chain recombines TRBV28 with TRBJ2-3, with D maybe TRBD2 (5 bases). This CDR3 is 16 amino acids long. CDR1 is MDHEN and CDR2 is SYDVKM in the germline V gene. V lost 5 bases and J 0 bases, leaving 15 bases between the germline ends. The DNA of the CDR3 is TGTGCCAGCAGTCACCTCCCTAGCTGGAGCACAGATACGCAGTATTTT. Translated, it gives CASSHLPSWSTDTQYF. Using reference TRBV28 and TRBJ2-3 for the parts outside the CDR3, the full variable domain is DVKVTQSSRYLVKRTGEKVFLECVQDMDHENMFWYRQDPGLGLRLIYFSYDVKMKEKGDIPEGYSVSREKKERFSLILESASTNQTSMYLCASSHLPSWSTDTQYFGPGTRLTVL.

This chain uses TRBV27 with TRBJ2-3; no clear D gene. The germline V gene has CDR1 MNHEY and CDR2 SMNVEV (reference sequence). The length of the CDR3 is 12 residues. Trimming left V 2 bases short and J 6 bases short, with 6 bases between. The CDR3 sequence: CASSLIGDTQYF. CDR3 DNA sequence: TGTGCCAGCAGTTTAATCGGGGATACGCAGTATTTT.

The chain combines TRBV6-5 with TRBJ1-2, with D maybe TRBD1 (6 bases). Per the germline V gene, CDR1 is MNHEY and CDR2 is SVGAGI. Trimming shortened V by 8 bases and J by 5 bases, and 15 bases separated the two germline ends. This CDR3 has 13 residues. The CDR3 reads CASSDRTLYGYTF. Here the CDR3 DNA reads TGTGCCAGCTCCGACAGGACGCTGTATGGCTACACCTTC.

The chain has TRBV9 and TRBJ2-7; 9 nucleotides line up with TRBD1. The CDR3 consists of 14 residues. Per germline, CDR1 SGDLS and CDR2 YYNGEE. The V and J ends lost 4 bases and 7 bases, in that order; junction bases with no gene match: 9. For the CDR3, the DNA is TGTGCCAGCAGCCCAGGGACAGGGATAGGGGAGCAGTACTTC. Amino acid sequence: CASSPGTGIGEQYF.